This T cell receptor beta chain was captured in a study of CD8 T cells in ankylosing spondylitis. Study results and caveats: Reported data indicate significant enrichment of disease-linked clones within matched ankylosing spondylitis synovial fluid. Earlier authors reported some of these motif variants in reactive arthritis synovial fluid and blood. Seven to nine highly homologous variants made up a TCR beta motif that seemed to typify ankylosing spondylitis blood.

Points on this clonotype: Its antigen is as yet unknown.

The V segment lost 3 bases and the J segment 7 bases; nucleotides outside the gene matches: 7. Germline-derived CDR1 and CDR2 are MGHDK and SYGVNS. There are 15 residues in the CDR3. TCRdb fed the 5' RACE reads into MiXCR, producing one record per CDR3 protein. The sample holds hundreds of thousands of distinct CDR3 sequences, 10% to 15% seen once. The origin of this receptor is a male donor with ankylosing spondylitis. The sequencing sample was made of blood, either unsorted or a sorted T cell fraction (not recorded which). J is TRBJ2-1 and V is TRBV25-1; 9 bases are shared with TRBD2. The CDR3 reads CASSDRLADRNEQFF. The CDR3, as DNA: TGTGCCAGCAGTGACCGACTAGCGGACCGGAATGAGCAGTTCTTC. Complete variable domain (other parts from reference TRBV25-1 and TRBJ2-1): EADIYQTPRYLVIGTGKKITLECSQTMGHDKMYWYQQDPGMELHLIHYSYGVNSTEKGDLSSESTVSRIRTEHFPLTLESARPSHTSQYLCASSDRLADRNEQFFGPGTRLTVL.